The 21 T cell receptor beta chains reported below all come from one sample, sequenced in a study of cytomegalovirus exposure and HLA in healthy donors. The table came from immunoSEQ multiplex PCR; TCRdb's copy has only in-frame clones and leaves some out. In the table there are 130,000 to 150,000 clones, 86% of which are singletons. Sequencing input: PBMCs. The source of these receptors is a man between 18 and 35 years old in good health and CMV-seronegative.

The chain combines TRBV9 with TRBJ2-7, with 7 bases matching TRBD1. Germline V lookup: CDR1 SGDLS, CDR2 YYNGEE. CDR3 length: 15 residues. The J segment lost 2 bases and the V segment lost 0 bases, leaving 5 bases of the junction unmatched. CDR3 coding DNA: TGTGCCAGCAGCGTAGGAGGGACAGCGACCTACGAGCAGTACTTC. Its protein product is CASSVGGTATYEQYF.

The chain carries TRBV6-1 and TRBJ2-7; D is unresolved. The germline V gene has CDR1 MNHNS and CDR2 SASEGT. The CDR3 spans 15 residues. V lost 2 bases, J lost 0 bases, and 11 bases lay in between. The CDR3 loop is CASSEIWAHSYEQYF. The CDR3 bases are TGTGCCAGCAGTGAAATTTGGGCACACTCCTACGAGCAGTACTTC.

The rearrangement joins TRBV25-1 to TRBJ1-4; D is unresolved. Looked up from germline, CDR1 is MGHDK and CDR2 is SYGVNS. This CDR3 is 14 amino acids long. Trimming cost V 7 bases and J 2 bases, with 11 bases left between them. The CDR3: CASTEAGTNEKLFF. As DNA, the CDR3 is TGTGCCAGCACCGAGGCTGGGACTAATGAAAAACTGTTTTTT.

V is TRBV18 and J is TRBJ1-1; the D is unclear. The CDR3 runs 12 residues. Germline assignment: CDR1 KGHSH and CDR2 LQKENI. Trimming stripped 1 base from V and 8 bases from J, with 8 bases between. CDR3 loop: CASSPLREEAFF. The CDR3 DNA sequence: TGTGCCAGCTCACCACTCCGGGAAGAAGCTTTCTTT. The complete variable domain, with remaining parts taken from reference TRBV18 and TRBJ1-1, reads NAGVMQNPRHLVRRRGQEARLRCSPMKGHSHVYWYRQLPEEGLKFMVYLQKENIIDESGMPKERFSAEFPKEGPSILRIQQVVRGDSAAYFCASSPLREEAFFGQGTRLTVV.

The chain is built from TRBV9 and TRBJ2-1, with D possibly TRBD1 on 6 matching bases. CDR1 and CDR2 from the germline V gene are SGDLS and YYNGEE. V lost 2 bases, J lost 0 bases, and 30 bases lay in between. The CDR3 contains 22 residues. CDR3 sequence: CASSVPLQGPAPTTFSYNEQFF. In nucleotides, the CDR3 is TGTGCCAGCAGCGTCCCATTACAGGGCCCAGCCCCAACAACCTTCTCCTACAATGAGCAGTTCTTC.

The rearrangement joins TRBV9 to TRBJ1-4; D gene uncertain. Trimming removed 0 bases from V and 2 bases from J, with 8 bases in between. CDR1 and CDR2 from the germline V gene are SGDLS and YYNGEE. This CDR3 is built from 15 residues. CDR3 bases: TGTGCCAGCAGCGTAGGGGGAGGGACTAATGAAAAACTGTTTTTT. The encoded protein is CASSVGGGTNEKLFF.

The chain combines TRBV5-1 with TRBJ2-1; possible D gene TRBD1, 5 bases. V was clipped by 7 bases and J by 6 bases, with 20 bases between them. The CDR3 is 15 amino acids. CDR1 SGHRS and CDR2 YFSETQ come from the germline V gene. CDR3 loop: CASGEGASWSNEQFF. The CDR3 DNA sequence: TGCGCCAGCGGAGAAGGGGCCTCCTGGAGCAATGAGCAGTTCTTC. The variable domain in full, completed from reference TRBV5-1 and TRBJ2-1, reads KAGVTQTPRYLIKTRGQQVTLSCSPISGHRSVSWYQQTPGQGLQFLFEYFSETQRNKGNFPGRFSGRQFSNSRSEMNVSTLELGDSALYLCASGEGASWSNEQFFGPGTRLTVL.

The chain employs TRBV5-6 and TRBJ2-1; the D gene is possibly TRBD2 (6 bases). Deletions cut 0 bases from V and 0 bases from J, with 16 bases between. Germline assignment: CDR1 SGHDT and CDR2 YYEEEE. This CDR3 is 18 amino acids long. The CDR3 reads CASSLGGGFPSSYNEQFF. The CDR3 coding sequence is TGTGCCAGCAGCTTGGGTGGGGGGTTTCCCAGCTCCTACAATGAGCAGTTCTTC.

V gene TRBV27 combines with J gene TRBJ2-2, with 7 nucleotides matching TRBD1. With 6 bases clipped from V and 7 bases from J, the junction kept 11 bases outside the gene matches. The CDR3 contains 15 residues. Per the germline V gene, CDR1 is MNHEY and CDR2 is SMNVEV (reference sequence). The CDR3 region has the DNA TGTGCCAGCAGCTCCTACAGGGGTTCGGGCGGGGAGCTGTTTTTT. This codes for CASSSYRGSGGELFF.

This sequence joins TRBV5-4 and TRBJ2-1; no firm D call. This CDR3 has 12 residues. Germline CDR1 and CDR2: SGHNT and YYREEE (reference sequence). Trimming removed 1 base at V and 6 bases at J, with 5 bases between. CDR3 loop: CASSLRSNEQFF. The DNA for the CDR3 is TGTGCCAGCAGCTTGAGGAGCAATGAGCAGTTCTTC.

This chain joins TRBV4-1 and TRBJ2-3; 9 nucleotides align to TRBD1. The CDR3 consists of 16 residues. V was clipped by 3 bases and J by 4 bases; unmatched bases: 8. CDR1 MGHRA and CDR2 YSYEKL come from the germline V gene. CDR3 amino acids: CASSHLPGQGSDTQYF. The CDR3 DNA is TGCGCCAGCAGCCATCTTCCGGGACAGGGCTCAGATACGCAGTATTTT.

This chain joins TRBV11-3 and TRBJ2-3; 8 bases line up with TRBD2. V shed 5 bases, J shed 7 bases, and the junction held 11 bases outside the gene matches. CDR1 and CDR2 (germline): SGHNT, YENEEA. The CDR3 is 15 residues long. The CDR3 DNA reads TGTGCCAGCAGCGCCGAGGGAGCGGGGGCGAATACGCAGTATTTT. Amino acids: CASSAEGAGANTQYF.

The sample holds a few counts of this clone. J is TRBJ2-7 and V is TRBV6-1, with D possibly being TRBD2 (6 bases). The CDR3 has 15 amino acids. The germline V gene has CDR1 MNHNS and CDR2 SASEGT. The germline V and J ends were trimmed by 1 base and 4 bases, with 14 bases remaining between them. This CDR3 reads CASSEGYGGKYEQYF. For the CDR3, the DNA is TGTGCCAGCAGTGAAGGGTATGGGGGGAAATACGAGCAGTACTTC.

The chain has TRBV2 and TRBJ2-3; 9 bases agree with TRBD1. The J segment lost 6 bases and the V segment lost 7 bases, leaving 5 bases of the junction unmatched. The germline V gene has CDR1 SNHLY and CDR2 FYNNEI. The CDR3 loop spans 13 amino acids. CDR3 coding DNA: TGTGCCAGCAACAGGGACAGGGAGGATACGCAGTATTTT. Translating gives CASNRDREDTQYF.

The chain joins TRBV1 to TRBJ1-4; the D call of TRBD1 is as the table states it, not checked on the DNA. TRBV1 is a pseudogene segment. The CDR3 runs 15 residues. The CDR3 protein is CTSSQDRDRGHKLFF. The DNA of the CDR3 is TGCACCAGCAGCCAAGATCGAGACAGGGGTCATAAACTGTTTTTT.

This chain uses TRBV27 with TRBJ1-3; TRBD1 agrees at 8 bases. With 5 bases clipped from V and 4 bases from J, the junction kept 7 bases outside the gene matches. There are 15 residues in the CDR3. In germline, CDR1 is MNHEY, CDR2 SMNVEV (reference sequence). The CDR3 region is CASSPSRDRGNTIYF. CDR3 DNA sequence: TGTGCCAGCAGTCCTTCTCGGGACAGGGGAAACACCATATATTTT.

CDR3 bases: TGTGCCAGCAGTGAATCGGGCGCAGGGCATTCCGCGAACTATGGCTACACCTTC. Amino acids: CASSESGAGHSANYGYTF. The chain joins TRBV25-1 to TRBJ1-2, with a tentative D call TRBD1 (5 bases). Germline V gives CDR1 MGHDK, CDR2 SYGVNS. This CDR3 is 18 amino acids long. The V end was cut by 1 base, the J end by 2 bases, with 20 bases between.

The chain combines TRBV21-1 with TRBJ2-1; TRBD2 is the table's D call and was not checked against the DNA. TRBV21-1 is flagged as a pseudogene. The CDR3 loop spans 15 amino acids. The CDR3 loop reads CASSPRGCSWDEQFF. DNA for the CDR3: TGTGCCAGCAGCCCCCGTGGTTGTAGCTGGGATGAGCAGTTCTTC.

The sample holds one count of this clone. The CDR3 loop reads CASFATGGTEAFF. The CDR3 nucleotides are TGTGCCAGCTTCGCCACCGGGGGCACTGAAGCTTTCTTT. This chain uses TRBV18 with TRBJ1-1; weak D call: TRBD1 (5 bases). Deletions cut 7 bases from V and 4 bases from J, with 13 bases between. The CDR3 covers 13 residues. Germline CDR1 is KGHSH and CDR2 is LQKENI.

The V call is TRBV25-1, the J call TRBJ2-7, with D possibly TRBD1 on 5 matching bases. Trimming took 3 bases from V and 2 from J, leaving 11 bases between them. CDR3 length equals 14 residues. Germline V gene sequence: CDR1 MGHDK, CDR2 SYGVNS. The CDR3 loop is CASSDSDSTYEQYF. CDR3 nucleotide sequence: TGTGCCAGCAGTGACTCAGACAGCACCTACGAGCAGTACTTC.

The chain is built from TRBV10-3 and TRBJ2-5; 7 nucleotides line up with TRBD1. CDR1 is ENHRY and CDR2 is SYGVKD in the germline V gene. V gave up 8 bases and J gave up 3 bases; unmatched junction bases: 6. The CDR3 has 13 amino acids. The chain's CDR3 is CAIGGQVEETQYF. CDR3 nucleotides: TGTGCCATCGGAGGACAGGTGGAAGAGACCCAGTACTTC.